Listed here are 31 T cell receptor beta chains from one sample, sequenced in a study of radiation and T cells in renal cell carcinoma. The table came from immunoSEQ multiplex PCR; TCRdb's copy has only in-frame clones and leaves some out. The table lists about 130,000 clones, about 81% of them singletons. Time point in this sample: blood 2 weeks post-SBRT. Treatment indicated: 15 Gy SBRT to primary tumor, nephrectomy 4 weeks later. The sample here was blood, taken from a patient whose treatment included radiotherapy and nephrectomy. Every receptor here comes from a woman in her sixties with renal cell carcinoma.

This clone was detected only a few times. The rearrangement joins TRBV9 to TRBJ1-6; D is unclear. Germline loops: CDR1 SGDLS, CDR2 YYNGEE. The CDR3 consists of 12 residues. Trimming stripped 5 bases from V and 9 bases from J, with 9 bases between. The CDR3 DNA follows: TGTGCCAGCAGTGAGGCGGGTTCACCCCTCCACTTT. Its translation: CASSEAGSPLHF.

The chain links TRBV28 to TRBJ1-2; 9 positions match TRBD1. CDR3 length: 12 amino acids. The germline V gene has CDR1 MDHEN and CDR2 SYDVKM. V was pared by 8 bases and J by 5 bases, with 3 bases of the junction left unmatched. The CDR3 spells CASDRGGYGYTF. In DNA form, the CDR3 reads TGTGCCAGCGACAGGGGGGGGTATGGCTACACCTTC.

The V call is TRBV27, the J call TRBJ2-7; D not certain. Trimming removed 4 bases from V and 3 bases from J, with 7 bases in between. The CDR3 loop spans 12 amino acids. CDR1 is MNHEY, CDR2 SMNVEV, per germline (reference sequence). The CDR3 DNA is TGTGCCAGCAGTTGGGCAGGCTACGAGCAGTACTTC. It specifies CASSWAGYEQYF.

This chain links TRBV11-1 with TRBJ2-7; 10 nucleotides match TRBD1. The J segment lost 2 bases and the V segment lost 5 bases, leaving 3 bases of the junction unmatched. Germline V gene sequence: CDR1 SGHAT, CDR2 FQDESV (reference sequence). The CDR3 covers 14 residues. CDR3 sequence reads: CASSLGTGAYEQYF. DNA of the CDR3: TGTGCCAGCAGCCTAGGGACAGGGGCCTACGAGCAGTACTTC.

This clone has only a few counts. This rearrangement joins TRBV19 to TRBJ2-5; the match to TRBD1 covers 7 bases. Germline CDR1 reads LNHDA; CDR2 reads SQIVND (reference sequence). V trimming: 5 bases; J trimming: 2 bases; junction bases outside the gene matches: 8. CDR3 length: 15 amino acids. The CDR3 region is CASSPRGRGQETQYF. The CDR3 DNA reads as TGTGCCAGTAGTCCTCGGGGCAGGGGGCAAGAGACCCAGTACTTC.

The genes are TRBV6-1 and TRBJ2-3, with 7 bases fitting TRBD1. The CDR3 sequence is 19 residues long. Trimming took 4 bases from V and 6 from J; bases not matched to a gene: 22. Germline V gene lookup returns CDR1 MNHNS and CDR2 SASEGT. The CDR3 sequence is CASSGRTYRGEGHRDTQYF. The CDR3 DNA reads as TGTGCCAGCAGTGGCCGTACGTACAGGGGTGAAGGCCACAGGGATACGCAGTATTTT.

Notes on this clone: One junction end disagrees with the germline gene, perhaps due to a read error. V gene TRBV7-7 combines with J gene TRBJ1-1; D remains ambiguous. Germline V gene data show CDR1 as SSHAT and CDR2 as FNYEAQ (reference sequence). This CDR3 comprises 13 residues. The CDR3: CASSRGMNTEAFF. CDR3 nucleotide sequence: TGTGCTAGCAGCCGTGGTATGAACACTGAAGCTTTCTTT.

The genes are TRBV19 and TRBJ1-1; D is uncertain. V gave up 5 bases and J gave up 2 bases, with 12 bases separating them. There are 14 residues in the CDR3. CDR1 is LNHDA, CDR2 SQIVND, per germline (reference sequence). The chain's CDR3 is CASSPGDGNTEAFF. For the CDR3, the DNA is TGTGCCAGTAGTCCAGGAGACGGTAACACTGAAGCTTTCTTT.

This clone was counted between two and nine times. In DNA, the CDR3 is TGTGCCAGCAGTGAAGCAGGGCGTCGGGCCACTGAAGCTTTCTTT. It is translated as CASSEAGRRATEAFF. This chain links TRBV6-1 with TRBJ1-1; D not certain. V dropped 0 bases and J dropped 4 bases, with 12 bases sitting between them. The CDR3 totals 15 residues. The germline V gene has CDR1 MNHNS and CDR2 SASEGT.

This rearrangement joins TRBV5-1 to TRBJ1-2; D may be TRBD1 (5 bases). Trimming shortened V by 6 bases and J by 3 bases, and 15 bases separated the two germline ends. Germline V lookup: CDR1 SGHRS, CDR2 YFSETQ. The CDR3 has 14 amino acids. CDR3 in amino acids: CASKRQTSDYGYTF. The CDR3 DNA reads as TGCGCCAGCAAACGACAGACTTCGGACTATGGCTACACCTTC.

This clone was seen only a few times. Within the sample, other DNA sequences also encode this same CDR3. This chain connects TRBV28 to TRBJ2-7, with D hard to call. The V gene lost 4 bases and the J gene lost 2 bases, with 6 bases spanning the gap. The germline CDR1 and CDR2 sequences are MDHEN and SYDVKM. CDR3 length: 12 amino acids. CDR3 sequence (DNA): TGTGCCAGCAGTTCACAGACCTACGAGCAGTACTTC. Protein: CASSSQTYEQYF. Full variable domain (rest looked up from reference TRBV28 and TRBJ2-7): DVKVTQSSRYLVKRTGEKVFLECVQDMDHENMFWYRQDPGLGLRLIYFSYDVKMKEKGDIPEGYSVSREKKERFSLILESASTNQTSMYLCASSSQTYEQYFGPGTRLTVT.

V usage is TRBV28 and J usage is TRBJ2-5; possibly TRBD2 for D (6 bases). The CDR3 covers 14 residues. V lost 10 bases and J lost 3, with 18 bases in between. CDR1 is MDHEN, CDR2 SYDVKM, per germline. CDR3 coding DNA: TGTGCCACATACCCCGGGGGAGGTGAAGAGACCCAGTACTTC. Residues: CATYPGGGEETQYF.

J is TRBJ2-7 and V is TRBV13; 7 nucleotides align to TRBD2. CDR1 and CDR2 from the germline V gene are PRHDT and FYEKMQ (reference sequence). V lost 5 bases, J lost 6 bases, and 10 bases stayed unmatched. The CDR3 sequence is 14 residues long. CDR3 DNA: TGTGCCAGCAGCCGAGCAGGGAGGGCCGGCGAGCAGTACTTC. It specifies CASSRAGRAGEQYF.

The chain has TRBV18 and TRBJ1-4; no clear D. CDR1 and CDR2 (germline): KGHSH, LQKENI. The V and J ends lost 1 base and 3 bases respectively, with 9 bases between them. CDR3 length: 15 amino acids. CDR3 DNA: TGTGCCAGCTCACCACTCAGCACTGCTAATGAAAAACTGTTTTTT. Amino acid sequence: CASSPLSTANEKLFF.

The J gene is TRBJ1-5, the V gene TRBV27, with D perhaps TRBD1 (6 bases). The CDR3 is 14 residues long. V gave up 3 bases and J gave up 6 bases, with 12 bases separating them. Germline assignment: CDR1 MNHEY and CDR2 SMNVEV (reference sequence). CDR3 DNA: TGTGCCAGCAGTTTGGCAAGGGGGGGTCAGCCCCAGCATTTT. Translation: CASSLARGGQPQHF.

This clone was recorded once. The chain carries TRBV7-2 and TRBJ2-1, with 10 nucleotides matching TRBD1. From germline, CDR1 is SGHTA and CDR2 FQGNSA. The CDR3 is made up of 15 amino acids. Trimming removed 5 bases from V and 9 bases from J; junction bases left unmatched: 10. Here the CDR3 DNA reads TGTGCCAGCAGCCCCGACAGGGGGCCCTTCGGTGAGCAGTTCTTC. This sequence encodes CASSPDRGPFGEQFF.

The chain links TRBV4-1 to TRBJ2-1, with D tentatively TRBD2 (6 bases). Germline V gene lookup returns CDR1 MGHRA and CDR2 YSYEKL. V gave up 0 bases and J gave up 3 bases, with 12 bases separating them. This CDR3 has 16 residues. The CDR3 sequence is CASSQDSTGLYNEQFF. The CDR3 DNA is TGCGCCAGCAGCCAAGACTCCACGGGACTCTACAATGAGCAGTTCTTC.

The chain has TRBV28 and TRBJ1-4, with TRBD1 matching 8 bases. Germline loops: CDR1 MDHEN, CDR2 SYDVKM. Unmatched junction bases numbered 12, after V lost 10 bases and J lost 2 bases. CDR3 length: 16 amino acids. The CDR3 DNA reads as TGTGCCACCCGGGGGACAGGAGCCGTTACTAATGAAAAACTGTTTTTT. This translates into CATRGTGAVTNEKLFF.

This chain joins TRBV7-9 and TRBJ2-1; 7 bases fit TRBD1. CDR1 is SEHNR and CDR2 is FQNEAQ in the germline V gene (reference sequence). V lost 1 base to trimming and J lost 5 bases; unmatched junction nucleotides: 5. CDR3 length: 15 amino acids. CDR3 DNA: TGTGCCAGCAGCTTAGTACAGGGGAGCCACAATGAGCAGTTCTTC. Protein sequence: CASSLVQGSHNEQFF.

This clone was counted a single time. The gene calls are TRBV15 and TRBJ1-1; tentative D call: TRBD1 (5 bases). The CDR3 length is 14 residues. Between the trimmed V and J ends, which lost 5 bases and 1 base, there was a span of 11 bases. CDR1 is LNHNV and CDR2 is YYDKDF in the germline V gene (reference sequence). The CDR3: CATSPLGQNTEAFF. The DNA of the CDR3 is TGTGCCACCAGCCCCCTGGGGCAGAACACTGAAGCTTTCTTT.

The count of this clone is one. The CDR3 DNA reads TGTGCCAGCACCGCAAGTAGTGGGGCCAACGTCCTGACTTTC. It translates to CASTASSGANVLTF. The J gene is TRBJ2-6, the V gene TRBV6-1; D not resolved. V was clipped by 7 bases and J by 3 bases, with 10 bases between them. This CDR3 has 14 residues. Germline V gene lookup returns CDR1 MNHNS and CDR2 SASEGT.

The chain uses TRBV19 and TRBJ2-3, with D possibly TRBD1 on 6 matching bases. This CDR3 is built from 17 residues. Per germline, CDR1 LNHDA and CDR2 SQIVND (reference sequence). The V gene lost 0 bases and the J gene lost 0 bases, with 13 bases spanning the gap. This CDR3 reads CASSIDVGGSSTDTQYF. The CDR3, as DNA: TGTGCCAGTAGTATAGACGTAGGGGGTAGTAGCACAGATACGCAGTATTTT.

This chain uses TRBV15 with TRBJ1-2; TRBD1 matches at 12 bases. The CDR3 has 16 amino acids. The ends lost 5 bases at V and 4 bases at J; junction bases unmatched: 8. The germline CDR1 and CDR2 sequences are LNHNV and YYDKDF (reference sequence). CDR3 bases: TGTGCCACCAGCCGAGCCGGGACAGGGGGCAGCTATGGCTACACCTTC. It translates to CATSRAGTGGSYGYTF.

The V gene is TRBV6-1, the J gene TRBJ1-3, with 7 positions matching TRBD1. This CDR3 contains 15 residues. Trimming cost V 10 bases and J 1 base; bases outside gene matches: 10. CDR1 is MNHNS, CDR2 SASEGT, per germline. The CDR3 reads CATVRTGGSGNTIYF. CDR3 coding DNA: TGTGCCACCGTCCGGACAGGCGGTTCTGGAAACACCATATATTTT.

The V call is TRBV5-1, the J call TRBJ1-2, with D unresolved. V lost 1 base to trimming and J lost 2 bases, with 9 bases between them. Germline CDR1 SGHRS, CDR2 YFSETQ. The CDR3 is 14 amino acids. Here the CDR3 DNA reads TGCGCCAGCAGCTTGCCGTCGGTAAACTATGGCTACACCTTC. Encoded protein: CASSLPSVNYGYTF.

The chain couples TRBV18 to TRBJ1-3, with D perhaps matching TRBD1 (6 bases). V lost 2 bases and J lost 1, with 6 bases in between. Germline CDR1 and CDR2: KGHSH and LQKENI. The CDR3 runs to 14 residues. The CDR3 DNA follows: TGTGCCAGCTCACCAACAGGGTCTGGAAACACCATATATTTT. The encoded protein is CASSPTGSGNTIYF.

V is TRBV27 and J is TRBJ1-1; no definite D call. In germline, CDR1 is MNHEY, CDR2 SMNVEV (reference sequence). Trimming shortened V by 5 bases and J by 11 bases, and 18 bases separated the two germline ends. The CDR3 has 13 amino acids. CDR3 sequence: CASSPRGAFAAFF. The CDR3 coding sequence is TGTGCCAGCAGTCCCCGAGGCGCCTTCGCGGCTTTCTTT.

The CDR3 region has the DNA TGCGCCAGCAGCAAGGGACAGGGTGGGGTCTATTACGAGCAGTACTTC. Translation gives CASSKGQGGVYYEQYF. J is TRBJ2-7 and V is TRBV5-1; 9 positions match TRBD1. Germline values: CDR1 SGHRS, CDR2 YFSETQ. CDR3 size: 16 residues. J was trimmed by 4 bases and V by 4 bases; bases with no gene match: 12.

The rearrangement uses TRBV10-3 and TRBJ2-1; weak D call: TRBD1 (6 bases). The V end lost 3 bases, the J end lost 9 bases, and 12 bases lay between the germline ends. The CDR3 length is 13 residues. CDR1 is ENHRY and CDR2 is SYGVKD in the germline V gene. The CDR3 sequence is CAISDPRGTEQFF. The CDR3 DNA sequence: TGTGCCATCAGTGACCCGAGGGGGACTGAGCAGTTCTTC.

This clone was recorded a few times. The chain combines TRBV5-4 with TRBJ1-2, with no clear D. This CDR3 region has 13 residues. V was shortened by 1 base and J by 4 bases, with 8 bases between the two germline ends. CDR1 SGHNT and CDR2 YYREEE come from the germline V gene (reference sequence). The CDR3 loop is CASSLYSGYGYTF. In DNA form, the CDR3 reads TGTGCCAGCAGCTTGTATTCGGGCTATGGCTACACCTTC.

The CDR3 sequence: CATSRDRGRDTGELFF. Here the CDR3 DNA reads TGTGCCACCAGCAGAGACAGGGGGCGTGACACCGGGGAGCTGTTTTTT. This rearrangement joins TRBV15 to TRBJ2-2, with 8 positions matching TRBD1. The CDR3 covers 16 residues. Germline CDR1 is LNHNV and CDR2 is YYDKDF (reference sequence). With 0 bases clipped from V and 3 bases from J, the junction kept 3 bases outside the gene matches.